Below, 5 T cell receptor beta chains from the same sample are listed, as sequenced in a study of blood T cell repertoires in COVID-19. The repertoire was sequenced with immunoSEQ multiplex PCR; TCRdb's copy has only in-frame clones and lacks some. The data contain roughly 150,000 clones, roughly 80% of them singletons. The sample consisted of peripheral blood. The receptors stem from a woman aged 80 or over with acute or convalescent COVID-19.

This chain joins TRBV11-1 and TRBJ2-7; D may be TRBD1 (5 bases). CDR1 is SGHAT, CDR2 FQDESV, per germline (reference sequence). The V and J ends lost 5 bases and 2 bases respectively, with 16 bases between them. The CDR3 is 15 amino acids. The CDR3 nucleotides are TGTGCCAGCAGCCCCCGTATCAGGGATACCTACGAGCAGTACTTC. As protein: CASSPRIRDTYEQYF.

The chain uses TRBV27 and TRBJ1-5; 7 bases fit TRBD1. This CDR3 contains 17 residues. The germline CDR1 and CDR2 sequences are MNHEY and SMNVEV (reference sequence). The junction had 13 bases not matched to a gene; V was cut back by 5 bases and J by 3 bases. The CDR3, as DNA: TGTGCCAGCAGTCCCCTTGCCTCGGGACAGCTCAATCAGCCCCAGCATTTT. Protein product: CASSPLASGQLNQPQHF.

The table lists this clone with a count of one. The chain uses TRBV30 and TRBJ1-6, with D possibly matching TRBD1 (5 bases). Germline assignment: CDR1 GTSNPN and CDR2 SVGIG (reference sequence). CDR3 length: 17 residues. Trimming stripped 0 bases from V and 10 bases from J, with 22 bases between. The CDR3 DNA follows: TGTGCCTGGAGTGTACGGGCGTCAGGGAATGTGGGGTCACCCCTCCACTTT. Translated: CAWSVRASGNVGSPLHF.

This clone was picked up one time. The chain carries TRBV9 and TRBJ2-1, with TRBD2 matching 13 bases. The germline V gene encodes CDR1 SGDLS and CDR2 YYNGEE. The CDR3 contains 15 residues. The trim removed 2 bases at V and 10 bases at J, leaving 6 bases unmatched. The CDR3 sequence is CASSVGTSGKVEQFF. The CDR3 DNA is TGTGCCAGCAGCGTTGGGACTAGCGGGAAAGTAGAGCAGTTCTTC. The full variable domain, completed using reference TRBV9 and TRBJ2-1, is DSGVTQTPKHLITATGQRVTLRCSPRSGDLSVYWYQQSLDQGLQFLIQYYNGEERAKGNILERFSAQQFPDLHSELNLSSLELGDSALYFCASSVGTSGKVEQFFGPGTRLTVL.

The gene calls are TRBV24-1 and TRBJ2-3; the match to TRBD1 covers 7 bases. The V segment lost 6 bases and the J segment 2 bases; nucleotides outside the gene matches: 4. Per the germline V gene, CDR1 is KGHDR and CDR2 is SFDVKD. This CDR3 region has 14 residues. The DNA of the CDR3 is TGTGCCACCAGTAGGGGACAGTCCACAGATACGCAGTATTTT. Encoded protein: CATSRGQSTDTQYF.